The clone carrying this T cell receptor (beta chain) was found a few times. Its antigen is currently unknown. A single record per CDR3 protein comes from TCRdb applying MiXCR to the 5' RACE reads. The sample holds 45,000 to 65,000 distinct CDR3 sequences, roughly 9% seen once. V was shortened by 4 bases and J by 10 bases, with 11 bases between the two germline ends. The germline V gene has CDR1 SGHTA and CDR2 FQGNSA. The CDR3 spans 12 residues. These data belong to a study of T-cell memory formation after mild COVID-19. Study results and caveats: Memory sampled before infection contained some responding clones, suggesting cross-reactive memory joined. Mainly CM and EM harbored the contracting CD4+ clones; mainly EMRA harbored the CD8+ ones.

The chain uses TRBV7-2 and TRBJ2-1; D unclear. The receptor comes from an adult woman who had mild COVID-19 (a few samples of this study predate the infection). Cell type and time point are not known. The sample taken for sequencing was PBMCs or a T cell subset sorted from them (not recorded which). CDR3 protein: CASSSHVTEQFF. CDR3 DNA: TGTGCCAGCAGCTCCCACGTGACAGAGCAGTTCTTC.